This T cell receptor (beta chain) was sequenced in a study of cytomegalovirus exposure and HLA in healthy donors. V dropped 1 base and J dropped 4; count of bases not matched to a gene: 10. CDR1 SGDLS and CDR2 YYNGEE come from the germline V gene. The CDR3 is 16 amino acids. PCR was performed using 60 Vbeta and 13 Jbeta primers. Some clones are missing from TCRdb's copy, which holds only in-frame ones; the method was immunoSEQ multiplex PCR. The sample lists nearly 110,000 clones; roughly four fifths were seen once. The clonotype originates from a man between 60 and 75 years old in good health and CMV-seronegative. This chain connects TRBV9 to TRBJ2-5, with TRBD1 matching over 7 bases. The sequenced sample was PBMCs. CDR3 nucleotides: TGTGCCAGCAGCGTAAGGGGTAGCTCAGGGGGAGAGACCCAGTACTTC. Residues: CASSVRGSSGGETQYF.